One T cell receptor beta chain is described in this entry. Its specific antigen is unknown. No quality values exist for individual bases; no much larger clone is one base distant. The record originates from a study of cytomegalovirus exposure and HLA in healthy donors (dated by TCRdb to between 2016 and 2019). About the study as a whole: According to an earlier analysis of a few hundred of the donors, about 179 million T cells yielded 90 million to 140 million unique TCR beta sequences and about 300 Gb of sequence data. Roughly five DR-DQ haplotypes were handled as single units for association and clustering because linkage in the cohort was strong. Alongside the repertoire data, information on donor age, sex, ethnicity and CMV serostatus was compiled. Along with the approximately 650-subject first cohort, a separate validation cohort of over 90 different subjects was used. All discovery cohort repertoires had been generated using a single sequencing platform. The study used immunosequencing to profile the T cell repertoires of several hundred subjects and linked those repertoires to cytomegalovirus serostatus. The aim of the study was to test whether cataloging public T cell receptors could identify signatures of past pathogen exposure. Rather than drawing on any new phenotypic data, the later analysis identified candidate immune exposures from TCR beta sequences and the way those sequences occurred across donors. HLA typing covered class I and class II loci at four-digit resolution. The study combined high-throughput TCR immunosequencing, statistical association of individual TCRs with disease status, and machine learning to predict cytomegalovirus infection status. Of the 300 to 500 genotyped donors, 75% to 85% were placed in the genetic ancestry cluster associated with self-reported Caucasian donors. On average, roughly 250,000 unique TCR beta nucleotide sequences were sequenced per donor among more than 350 genotyped donors of the cohort, with about 17% of those sequences being non-productive. Approximately 330 gigabases of sequencing data and around 85 million unique TCR sequences made up an early release that covered approximately 620 HLA-typed donors. In a later genetic analysis, genome-wide SNP genotypes for 398 of the 666 donors were used, and that subset was treated as a discovery cohort. In a later analysis, previously published TCR beta repertoires from 550 to 750 donors were re-analyzed and high-resolution HLA genotyping was added so that TCR occurrence patterns could be studied. To decide whether each TCR beta V gene segment behaved as functional or pseudogenic, an earlier analysis of several hundred of the donors relied on high-throughput TCR beta sequencing. The number of typed donors differed by locus: about 620-630 for A, B, C, DRB1 and DQB1; approximately 540 for DQA1; 606 for DPA1; and 450 to 480 for DPB1. What the study reported, not specific to this receptor: HLA typing was unavailable for some donors at each locus, so association tests used only the typed subset. In a later genetic analysis, a missense DCLRE1C variant was associated with V-gene and J-gene trimming of TCR beta chains, and the association was replicated in an independent cohort. A further reported finding was that TCR beta sequences accurately predicted the HLA-A and HLA-B alleles for most subjects in the first cohort. The sequencing pipeline was judged likely to have produced a cluster of highly shared sequence variants as a technical artifact. CMV serostatus was the only immune exposure information available for the cohort. It was suggested by the authors that the approach could potentially be generalized to other disease states and immunological phenotypes. Because counts were too low, approximately 18 rarely observed V segments, including chromosome 9 orphons, were excluded from the earlier analysis of 587 of the donors. Compared with the roughly 720-donor mean, donors in an Asian-associated ancestry cluster had fewer N-insertions in productive TCRs, according to a later genetic analysis. According to a later analysis, parvovirus B19, influenza, CMV and Epstein-Barr virus appeared linked to several top co-occurrence clusters. In a later analysis, most CMV-associated TCR beta chains were found to appear HLA-restricted, with HLA associations seemingly driven largely by CMV exposure. Sequencing depth was assumed to be roughly uniform across donors in the presence/absence analyses, though that assumption may not hold. In vitro tests confirmed that a few of the cytomegalovirus-associated TCR beta chains recognize cytomegalovirus antigens. The 87-base-pair reads could not distinguish some IMGT-functional V segments, including TRBV6-2 and TRBV6-3, so those segments were excluded. When HLA alleles, especially DR and DQ, strongly co-occurred, attributing TCR associations to individual alleles was difficult. Linkage disequilibrium might explain the correlated functional status among segregating V segments, but an unknown experimental factor could not be excluded. In a later analysis, HLA-associated TCR beta chains were found to be more clonally expanded and to have lower generation probabilities than equally common non-associated chains. Cytomegalovirus status was reported to be diagnosed by the classifier with high specificity and sensitivity in both the original and validation cohorts. In an earlier analysis of around 600 of the donors, most TCR beta V segments were observed in productive rearrangements about 87% or about 30% of the time, broadly matching IMGT annotations. Across donors, most TCR sequences were observed very rarely, whereas some public TCRs were present in many individuals. In this cohort, only TCR beta chains were sequenced, and detectable features were limited by the absence of alpha or paired-chain data. Specific HLA alleles were associated with 18,000 or so TCR beta sequences at a false discovery rate of 0.05 in a later analysis. A later analysis found that TCR association rates varied across HLA loci, with DRB1 alleles showing the most associated TCRs and HLA-C alleles the fewest. In the study, around 150 TCR beta chains were listed as associated with cytomegalovirus.

The germline V gene (reference sequence) yields LNHDA for CDR1 and SQIVND for CDR2. Compared with germline, V lacks 6 bases and J lacks 5 bases; bases without a gene match: 5. The CDR3 sequence holds 14 residues, the cysteine and phenylalanine included. Just the 42-base CDR3 DNA is kept, in frame starting at base 1. The cohort was made up of around 720 healthy bone marrow donors. At the time of sampling, every cohort member was nominally healthy, though immune exposures that went unrecorded were likely present. The donor was CMV seropositive and belonged to the group of 250 to 300 seropositive cohort members. Each donor provided a peripheral blood sample, and peripheral blood mononuclear cells were used for TCR beta sequencing. Genomic DNA was extracted from the blood cell samples with the Qiagen DNeasy Blood Extraction Kit. The library was produced with the immunoSEQ multiplex PCR assay. The multiplex PCR relied on a mix of 60 forward primers for TCR Vbeta segments and 13 reverse primers for TCR Jbeta segments. The CDR3 region of rearranged TCR beta genes was amplified from genomic DNA by a multiplex PCR assay. The Illumina HiSeq System was used to sequence the amplified TCR beta libraries as 87-base-pair reads. The original pipeline was this. A later analysis counted about 82 million unique TCR beta chains across the 666 repertoires, and around 9.9 million of these chains were shared by at least two donors. A nearest-neighbor algorithm error-corrected the raw reads and collapsed the reads into unique sequences, merging closely related sequences to remove PCR and sequencing errors. Alignment of CDR3 sequences to IMGT reference sequences was used to assign V, D and J gene segments. For a sequence to be retained, a match of at least six nucleotides was required to both a V gene segment and a J gene segment. Rearrangements were classified as productive when the CDR3 lacked stop codons and remained in frame with V and J, and all other rearrangements were classified as non-productive. Following IMGT convention, CDR3 was defined as the stretch from the second conserved V-encoded cysteine up to the conserved J-encoded phenylalanine. The earlier analysis of about 590 of the donors excluded sequences that lacked an unambiguous match to a single V gene segment. In an earlier analysis of approximately 560 of the donors, a V segment was called functional when productive rearrangements were above 56.7%, and segregating when the standard deviation between donors exceeded 5%. A statistical classification framework was built for diagnosing cytomegalovirus status from the catalog of TCR beta chain sequences. In a later analysis, TCR nucleotide sequences were compared against IMGT/GENE-DB human TR gene sequences so that V and J genes could be assigned. In a later analysis, CDR3 sequences and most-parsimonious VDJ recombination scenarios were assigned using the TCRdist pipeline. In a later analysis, each TCR beta chain was defined by its CDR3 amino acid sequence together with its V-gene family, and reads lacking a unique V-gene family were excluded. In a later analysis, 450 to 600 highly shared, low-generation-probability nucleotide sequences were removed to address suspected cross-contamination and a sequencing artifact. In a later analysis, a clonal expansion index for each public chain was calculated from normalized within-repertoire ranks of inferred template counts. In a later analysis, generation probabilities were computed using a VDJ recombination model fitted to out-of-frame rearrangements, and the results were checked against IGoR. In a later analysis, TCR-TCR, TCR-HLA and TCR-CMV co-occurrence was scored with hypergeometric tests, and a repertoire-size bias correction was applied to TCR pairs. To estimate false discovery rates, a later analysis permuted the HLA or CMV assignments 20 times. In a later analysis, co-occurring TCRs were grouped using DBSCAN, and TCRdist sequence similarity was added for clustering within HLA-allele-positive subsets. Co-occurrence clustering excluded repertoires with fewer than 30,000 or more than 120,000 public chains, plus five with anomalous nucleotide sharing. In TCRdb, the immuneACCESS table is reduced to in-frame sequences with V and J assigned. These tables do not hold every clone; where another copy was compared, an unresolved V gene accounts for under half, and the others remain unexplained. V and J calls and clone size come straight from that table; D and trimming were deduced from the DNA. The sample contains 90,000 to 120,000 clones, roughly 80% of them found a single time. The ten largest clones capture less than 3.5% of the sample.

This TCR was recovered from a young man in good health and CMV-seropositive. The material sequenced was PBMCs. The chain joins TRBV19 to TRBJ1-4; 8 of the junction bases match TRBD1. The CDR3 in this case is CASSRDRNNEKLFF. The DNA sequence reads TGTGCCAGTAGCCGGGACAGGAACAATGAAAAACTGTTTTTT.